One sample yielded the 21 T cell receptor beta chains listed below, sequenced in a study of cytomegalovirus exposure and HLA in healthy donors. The primer mix had 60 Vbeta and 13 Jbeta primers. Sequencing used immunoSEQ multiplex PCR; TCRdb keeps in-frame clones, though not all of them. The sample has about 160,000 clones, approximately 86% seen once. The sample taken for sequencing was PBMCs. These receptor sequences come from a woman aged 18-29 years in good health and CMV-seronegative.

V is TRBV4-1 and J is TRBJ2-3; 11 nucleotides line up with TRBD2. From germline, CDR1 is MGHRA and CDR2 YSYEKL. J gave up 9 bases and V 1 base, and 9 bases lay outside the gene matches. The CDR3 covers 16 residues. The DNA for the CDR3 is TGCGCCAGCAGCCAAGTGGTTAGCGGGGGGGCTCGGACGCAGTATTTT. Translating it yields CASSQVVSGGARTQYF.

The chain joins TRBV27 to TRBJ1-3; D ambiguous. The CDR3 extends over 15 amino acids. V lost 8 bases, J lost 0 bases, and 14 bases lay in between. Germline V CDR1 and CDR2: MNHEY, SMNVEV (reference sequence). DNA for the CDR3: TGTGCCAGCGCTAGTACTCCATACTCTGGAAACACCATATATTTT. This encodes CASASTPYSGNTIYF.

V is TRBV6-1 and J is TRBJ2-7, with TRBD1 identical over 9 bases. J was trimmed by 5 bases and V by 4 bases; bases with no gene match: 9. This CDR3 has 15 residues. Germline-derived CDR1 and CDR2 are MNHNS and SASEGT. The CDR3 bases are TGTGCCAGCAGTGCTGAAACAGGGGGCAGCCACGAGCAGTACTTC. It specifies CASSAETGGSHEQYF.

V gene TRBV6-1 combines with J gene TRBJ2-3; D is possibly TRBD2 (5 bases). The CDR3 is 16 amino acids. Germline values: CDR1 MNHNS, CDR2 SASEGT. The V end was cut by 2 bases, the J end by 4 bases, with 16 bases between. The CDR3 DNA follows: TGTGCCAGCAGTGAATTGGCGAGAGGGCTGGCAGATACGCAGTATTTT. Translating it yields CASSELARGLADTQYF.

A remark on this clone: A junction end diverges from the germline sequence, so it may reflect a read error. Distinct nucleotide sequences in the sample also encode this CDR3. The chain carries TRBV5-6 and TRBJ2-7, with D possibly TRBD1 on 6 matching bases. CDR1 is SGHDT, CDR2 YYEEEE, per germline. This CDR3 has 11 amino acids. CDR3 protein: CASSTGQEQYF. The CDR3 bases are TGTGCCAGCAGCACAGGGCAAGAGCAGTATTTC.

The chain has TRBV11-2 and TRBJ1-5; 7 bases match TRBD1. Trimming at V came to 5 bases and at J to 0 bases, leaving 4 bases not matched to a gene. CDR1 is SGHAT, CDR2 FQNNGV, per germline. The CDR3 has 15 amino acids. The CDR3 here is CASSRGGYSNQPQHF. As DNA, the CDR3 is TGTGCCAGCAGCCGAGGGGGCTATAGCAATCAGCCCCAGCATTTT.

This clone appeared a single time. The V call is TRBV27, the J call TRBJ1-2, with TRBD1 as a possible D gene (5 bases). This CDR3 has 13 residues. The germline V gene encodes CDR1 MNHEY and CDR2 SMNVEV (reference sequence). Trimming pared 3 bases from V and 11 bases from J, leaving 16 bases between. The CDR3 nucleotides read TGTGCCAGCAGTTTGAATCGTCCCAGGGTTTACACCTTC. Encoded protein: CASSLNRPRVYTF.

The chain is built from TRBV15 and TRBJ1-4; D call uncertain. The V gene lost 5 bases and the J gene lost 0 bases, with 13 bases spanning the gap. CDR3 length: 16 amino acids. CDR1 and CDR2 (germline): LNHNV, YYDKDF (reference sequence). As DNA, the CDR3 is TGTGCCACCAGCCCCCGGTACCCTGCAACTAATGAAAAACTGTTTTTT. Protein: CATSPRYPATNEKLFF.

This rearrangement joins TRBV11-3 to TRBJ2-3; D possibly corresponds to TRBD2 (6 bases). The CDR3 runs to 14 residues. V was clipped by 1 base and J by 6 bases, with 11 bases between them. Germline V gene lookup returns CDR1 SGHNT and CDR2 YENEEA. The CDR3 region has the DNA TGTGCCAGCAGCTTAGGGACTAACCGCGATACGCAGTATTTT. Residues: CASSLGTNRDTQYF.

This CDR3 is CASGRLAVSSYEQYF. DNA of the CDR3: TGTGCCAGCGGGAGACTAGCGGTGAGCTCCTACGAGCAGTACTTC. The gene calls are TRBV2 and TRBJ2-7, with 9 positions matching TRBD2. The CDR3 is 15 residues long. V lost 8 bases to trimming and J lost 0 bases; unmatched junction nucleotides: 8. The V gene's germline CDR1 is SNHLY and CDR2 FYNNEI. The whole variable domain, remainder taken from reference TRBV2 and TRBJ2-7, is EPEVTQTPSHQVTQMGQEVILRCVPISNHLYFYWYRQILGQKVEFLVSFYNNEISEKSEIFDDQFSVERPDGSNFTLKIRSTKLEDSAMYFCASGRLAVSSYEQYFGPGTRLTVT.

The gene calls are TRBV6-5 and TRBJ1-1; 7 bases line up with TRBD1. V shed 7 bases and J 0 bases; nucleotides not matched to a gene: 8. The CDR3 has 15 amino acids. CDR1 is MNHEY, CDR2 SVGAGI, per germline. As DNA, the CDR3 is TGTGCCAGCACATTGGACAGGTATATGAACACTGAAGCTTTCTTT. Protein sequence: CASTLDRYMNTEAFF.

The V gene is TRBV2, the J gene TRBJ2-7; possibly TRBD1 for D (6 bases). The CDR3 covers 15 residues. The germline V gene has CDR1 SNHLY and CDR2 FYNNEI. V was trimmed by 8 bases and J by 7 bases, leaving 24 bases between them. CDR3 in amino acids: CASGDTGKSPGEQYF. The CDR3 DNA reads TGTGCCAGCGGGGATACAGGGAAATCCCCGGGGGAGCAGTACTTC.

This clone was detected only a few times. The chain uses TRBV4-1 and TRBJ1-1; 8 bases line up with TRBD1. V was pared by 0 bases and J by 2 bases, with 11 bases of the junction left unmatched. From germline, CDR1 is MGHRA and CDR2 YSYEKL. The length of the CDR3 is 18 residues. The CDR3 DNA follows: TGCGCCAGCAGCCAAGATCTTCGAGACAGGGGCGGAAACACTGAAGCTTTCTTT. Its protein product is CASSQDLRDRGGNTEAFF.

A single count supports this clone. The CDR3 sequence: CASSAPAGADTQYF. The CDR3, as DNA: TGTGCCAGCAGCGCACCAGCGGGGGCAGATACGCAGTATTTT. This chain links TRBV5-4 with TRBJ2-3; 8 bases are shared with TRBD2. V gave up 4 bases and J gave up 4 bases; unmatched junction bases: 5. Germline CDR1 reads SGHNT; CDR2 reads YYREEE (reference sequence). The CDR3 is made up of 14 amino acids.

This chain uses TRBV7-9 with TRBJ2-3, with 8 positions matching TRBD1. Germline values: CDR1 SEHNR, CDR2 FQNEAQ (reference sequence). Trimming took 4 bases from V and 5 from J; bases not matched to a gene: 8. The CDR3 consists of 15 residues. CDR3 sequence (DNA): TGTGCCAGCAGCTCGCGGACAGGGACAGGAGATACGCAGTATTTT. Translation: CASSSRTGTGDTQYF.

The table lists this clone with a few counts. V and J are TRBV4-1 and TRBJ1-5; 7 bases align to TRBD1. The CDR3 extends over 15 amino acids. V shed 1 base, J shed 4 bases, and the junction held 4 bases outside the gene matches. In germline, CDR1 is MGHRA, CDR2 YSYEKL. The CDR3 region is CASSQGQGENQPQHF. CDR3 bases: TGCGCCAGCAGCCAAGGACAGGGAGAGAATCAGCCCCAGCATTTT.

The rearrangement uses TRBV18 and TRBJ1-5, with D possibly being TRBD1 (5 bases). The CDR3 runs 13 residues. Germline V CDR1 and CDR2: KGHSH, LQKENI. Between the trimmed V and J ends, which lost 3 bases and 4 bases, there was a span of 7 bases. CDR3 protein: CASSPDSNQPQHF. The CDR3 DNA reads TGTGCCAGCTCACCCGACAGTAATCAGCCCCAGCATTTT.

The V call is TRBV18, the J call TRBJ2-7; D remains unclear. This CDR3 spans 12 amino acids. The germline V gene has CDR1 KGHSH and CDR2 LQKENI. Trimming stripped 4 bases from V and 6 bases from J, with 10 bases between. CDR3 in DNA: TGTGCCAGCTCACTTCCCACAAGCGAGCAGTACTTC. This encodes CASSLPTSEQYF.

This chain uses TRBV11-2 with TRBJ1-1; a weak D match, TRBD1 (6 bases). The CDR3 is 14 amino acids. Germline loops: CDR1 SGHAT, CDR2 FQNNGV. V lost 3 bases and J lost 4, with 12 bases in between. In nucleotides, the CDR3 is TGTGCCAGCAGCTTTGAGGGGGGGAGCACTGAAGCTTTCTTT. Its protein product is CASSFEGGSTEAFF.

The V and J genes are TRBV30 and TRBJ2-5, with 11 bases identical to TRBD2. The CDR3 contains 13 residues. CDR1 is GTSNPN and CDR2 is SVGIG in the germline V gene (reference sequence). V trimming: 5 bases; J trimming: 1 base; junction bases outside the gene matches: 0. This CDR3 is CAWLAGGQETQYF. The CDR3 DNA reads TGTGCCTGGCTAGCGGGGGGCCAAGAGACCCAGTACTTC.

V usage is TRBV28 and J usage is TRBJ1-2; TRBD1 is a possible D gene (6 bases). CDR3 length: 14 residues. V lost 2 bases and J 8 bases, leaving 15 bases between the germline ends. The germline V gene encodes CDR1 MDHEN and CDR2 SYDVKM. The CDR3 coding sequence is TGTGCCAGCAGTTTAAGGGGGAAGGTAAAGGGCTACACCTTC. This translates into CASSLRGKVKGYTF.